The rows below give T cell receptor beta chains drawn from one sample of a study of shared clonotypes between healthy human individuals. Method: immunoSEQ multiplex PCR; TCRdb's copy keeps in-frame clones and lacks some. The repertoire has just over 2,000,000 clones, 85% to 95% of them found once; the top ten carry 0.13%. The specimen sequenced was naive CD4+ T cells sorted from blood. The receptors derive from a man aged 18 to 30 in good health. CDR3s include the opening cysteine and the closing phenylalanine or tryptophan. The order of the fields is clone size, V gene, D gene, J gene, CDR3 protein, CDR3 DNA. A D gene is named only where the DNA matches it firmly. Not every row has a clone size; where given, it reads once, few, many or a size class.

>NA|TRBV5-4|TRBD2|TRBJ2-1
CASSLEAGGYNEQFF
TGTGCCAGCAGCTTGGAAGCGGGAGGATACAATGAGCAGTTCTTC
>once|TRBV14|NA|TRBJ2-7
CASSQEGPGLPYF
TGTGCCAGCAGCCAAGAAGGCCCAGGGTTACCGTACTTC
>NA|TRBV6-1|TRBD1|TRBJ2-3
CASRDRGAGTDTQYF
TGTGCCAGCAGGGACAGGGGTGCTGGCACAGATACGCAGTATTTT
>NA|TRBV10-3|NA|TRBJ2-3
CAISFSQRSSTDTQYF
TGTGCCATCAGTTTCTCACAGCGTTCTAGCACAGATACGCAGTATTTT
>NA|TRBV4-1|NA|TRBJ1-5
CASSQDHSNQPQHF
TGCGCCAGCAGCCAAGATCACAGCAATCAGCCCCAGCATTTT
>NA|TRBV11-2|TRBD2|TRBJ2-3
CASSGTSASGSRTDTQYF
TGTGCCAGCAGCGGGACATCGGCTAGCGGGAGCCGCACAGATACGCAGTATTTT
>NA|TRBV4-3|TRBD2|TRBJ2-1
CASSQDLGTSLNEQFF
TGCGCCAGCAGCCAAGATCTCGGGACTAGCCTTAATGAGCAGTTCTTC
>NA|TRBV9|NA|TRBJ2-7
CASSVTNYEQYF
TGTGCCAGCAGCGTAACTAACTACGAGCAGTACTTC
>NA|TRBV7-9|NA|TRBJ1-6
CASSSGESSYNSPLHF
TGTGCCAGCAGCTCAGGGGAAAGCTCCTATAATTCACCCCTCCACTTT
>NA|TRBV5-1|TRBD1|TRBJ2-5
CASSPGDSSRETQYF
TGCGCCAGCAGCCCCGGGGACAGCAGCAGAGAGACCCAGTACTTC
>NA|TRBV9|NA|TRBJ1-2
CASSLDSNYGYTF
TGTGCCAGCAGCCTGGACAGTAACTATGGCTACACCTTC
>NA|TRBV27|NA|TRBJ1-6
CASSKGYNSPLHF
TGTGCCAGTTCGAAGGGCTATAATTCACCCCTCCACTTT
>NA|TRBV4-1|NA|TRBJ1-2
CASSQPNYGYTF
TGCGCCAGCAGCCAACCTAACTATGGCTACACCTTC
>NA|TRBV29-1|NA|TRBJ2-3
CSVGSLFTDTQYF
TGCAGCGTTGGCTCCCTGTTCACAGATACGCAGTATTTT
>NA|TRBV6-5|NA|TRBJ2-2
CASSYDRAGTGELFF
TGTGCCAGCAGCTACGACAGAGCGGGCACCGGGGAGCTGTTTTTT
>NA|TRBV9|NA|TRBJ1-2
CASSGRRELANYGYTF
TGTGCCAGCAGCGGACGCCGGGAACTAGCTAACTATGGCTACACCTTC
>NA|TRBV28|TRBD1|TRBJ1-2
CASESGGADYGYTF
TGTGCCAGCGAATCAGGGGGCGCGGATTATGGCTACACCTTC
>NA|TRBV6-1|TRBD2|TRBJ2-3
CASLRGADTQYF
TGTGCCAGCCTCCGGGGGGCAGATACGCAGTATTTT
>NA|TRBV6-5|NA|TRBJ2-6
CASSYQASSGANVLTF
TGTGCCAGCAGTTACCAGGCTAGCTCTGGGGCCAACGTCCTGACTTTC
>NA|TRBV18|NA|TRBJ1-5
CASSPWGIDQPQHF
TGTGCCAGCTCACCTTGGGGTATTGATCAGCCCCAGCATTTT
>NA|TRBV30|NA|TRBJ1-1
CAWSHPTPGAFF
TGTGCCTGGAGTCATCCAACCCCGGGGGCTTTCTTT
>NA|TRBV7-8|NA|TRBJ1-6
CASSPSDNSPLHF
TGTGCCAGCAGCCCCTCAGATAATTCACCCCTCCACTTT
>NA|TRBV5-1|TRBD2|TRBJ2-1
CASSLAASGGNEQFF
TGCGCCAGCAGCTTGGCCGCTAGCGGGGGCAATGAGCAGTTCTTC
>once|TRBV5-4|NA|TRBJ1-2
CASSLVGLRTTQGYGYTF
TGTGCCAGCAGCTTGGTAGGATTAAGGACGACCCAGGGCTATGGCTACACCTTC
>NA|TRBV27|NA|TRBJ2-7
CASSRGTFSQGTYEQYF
TGTGCCAGCTCCAGGGGAACCTTCTCCCAAGGTACCTACGAGCAGTACTTC
>NA|TRBV6-1|NA|TRBJ1-1
CASRQNENTEAFF
TGTGCCAGCAGACAGAATGAGAACACTGAAGCTTTCTTT
>NA|TRBV19|TRBD2|TRBJ2-3
CASSIGGTSRSDTQYF
TGTGCCAGTAGTATTGGGGGGACTAGCCGATCAGATACGCAGTATTTT
>NA|TRBV6-1|NA|TRBJ1-1
CASRRDQGYTEAFF
TGTGCCAGCAGGAGAGATCAGGGGTACACTGAAGCTTTCTTT
>NA|TRBV30|NA|TRBJ2-5
CAGRAWETQYF
TGTGCCGGGAGAGCATGGGAGACCCAGTACTTC
>NA|TRBV4-1|NA|TRBJ2-5
CASSQTRRQGLRETQYF
TGCGCCAGCAGCCAAACACGTCGCCAGGGCCTTAGGGAGACCCAGTACTTC
>NA|TRBV30|TRBD2|TRBJ2-1
CAWRNSGSTYNEQFF
TGTGCCTGGAGGAATAGCGGGTCAACATACAATGAGCAGTTCTTC
>NA|TRBV5-4|NA|TRBJ1-2
CASSGSPALYGYTF
TGTGCCAGCAGTGGGTCCCCAGCCCTCTATGGCTACACCTTC
>NA|TRBV5-1|TRBD1|TRBJ1-4
CASSLGQGVATNEKLFF
TGCGCCAGCAGCTTGGGACAGGGGGTTGCAACTAATGAAAAACTGTTTTTT
>NA|TRBV5-1|TRBD2|TRBJ2-5
CASSLVGLKQETQYF
TGCGCCAGCAGCTTGGTGGGACTAAAACAAGAGACCCAGTACTTC
>NA|TRBV6-1|NA|TRBJ2-7
CASSDGQVGEQYF
TGTGCCAGCAGTGATGGGCAGGTCGGCGAGCAGTACTTC
>once|TRBV5-1|TRBD2|TRBJ2-2
CASVAGTSGGTGELFF
TGCGCCAGTGTCGCCGGGACTAGCGGGGGCACCGGGGAGCTGTTTTTT
>NA|TRBV7-3|NA|TRBJ2-3
CASSYSSTDTQYF
TGTGCCAGCAGCTACTCCAGCACAGATACGCAGTATTTT
>NA|TRBV27|NA|TRBJ2-3
CASSQRAFSTDTQYF
TGTGCCAGCTCACAGCGGGCTTTTAGCACAGATACGCAGTATTTT
>NA|TRBV28|TRBD1|TRBJ1-3
CASSPYSGTGGMGNTIYF
TGTGCCAGCAGCCCTTATTCCGGGACAGGGGGCATGGGAAACACCATATATTTT
>NA|TRBV2|NA|TRBJ1-6
CASSERGLNSPLHF
TGTGCCAGCAGTGAGAGAGGCCTTAATTCACCCCTCCACTTT
>NA|TRBV5-1|NA|TRBJ1-1
CASSLGLTEAFF
TGCGCCAGCAGCTTGGGTCTCACTGAAGCTTTCTTT
>NA|TRBV4-1|TRBD2|TRBJ2-7
CASSRPLAGDLSYEQYF
TGCGCCAGCAGCCGCCCACTGGCGGGGGACCTTTCCTACGAGCAGTACTTC
>NA|TRBV30|TRBD1|TRBJ1-5
CAWTMGQSNNQPQHF
TGTGCCTGGACCATGGGACAGTCTAACAATCAGCCCCAGCATTTT
>NA|TRBV23-1|NA|TRBJ2-3
CASSLNRDLVSDTQYF
TGCGCCAGCAGCCTAAACAGGGACCTTGTGTCAGATACGCAGTATTTT
>NA|TRBV19|TRBD1|TRBJ1-5
CASSILGTGGYNQPQHF
TGTGCCAGTAGTATACTCGGGACAGGGGGTTACAATCAGCCCCAGCATTTT
>NA|TRBV28|TRBD1|TRBJ1-1
CASTRISGGQAFF
TGTGCCAGCACCAGAATCTCAGGGGGCCAAGCTTTCTTT
>once|TRBV10-2|NA|TRBJ2-7
CASSELVGGGANEQYF
TGCGCCAGCAGTGAGTTAGTAGGAGGGGGGGCCAACGAGCAGTACTTC
>NA|TRBV7-2|NA|TRBJ1-5
CASSYRTGQPQHF
TGTGCCAGCAGCTACCGGACGGGGCAGCCCCAGCATTTT
>once|TRBV6-6|NA|TRBJ2-7
CASRIRQESYEQYF
TGTGCCAGCAGGATCAGACAGGAATCCTACGAGCAGTACTTC
>NA|TRBV30|NA|TRBJ1-1
CAWARRDSVGFDTEAFF
TGTGCCTGGGCCCGGCGCGACAGCGTTGGTTTCGACACTGAAGCTTTCTTT
>NA|TRBV19|NA|TRBJ1-2
CASSSVGGSYGYTF
TGTGCCAGTAGTTCCGTTGGCGGGAGCTATGGCTACACCTTC